The 17 T cell receptor delta chains below come from one sample, sequenced in a study of DNA immune sequencing with unique molecular identifiers (dated by TCRdb to 2020 to 2022). Libraries came from multiplex PCR. Reads for this sample came from an Illumina MiniSeq. A 32-plex assay amplified the genomic DNA, with primers for all 8 TRDV and 4 TRDJ genes spanning the CDR3. During roughly 3 cycles of barcoding PCR, a 12-nucleotide UMI was attached, and a second PCR using Illumina adapter primers followed. TCRdb reanalyzed the public reads with the CATT caller, and identical DNA sequences were merged afterwards. The sample table records about 2,500 delta-chain clones; roughly an eighth of these occur just once. Jointly, the top ten make up approximately 22% of the sample. Sequencing used gamma-delta T cells from PBMCs. The receptor set was obtained from a human donor in good health.

About this clone: A single base is all that separates this from a far larger clone, so a read error is likely. This chain joins TRDV2 and TRDJ3, with a weak D call TRDD3 (6 bases). The CDR3 totals 22 residues. Germline assignment: CDR1 GEAIGNYY and CDR2 EKD. Trimming removed 0 bases from V and 0 bases from J, with 23 bases in between. The CDR3 DNA reads TGTGCCTGTGACACCGGGGGAGTGGGGGTTCCCTCAAGCTCCTGGGACACCCGACAGATGTTTTTC. The encoded protein is CACDTGGVGVPSSSWDTRQMFF.

Notes on this clone: A far larger clone is a single base away, which makes a read error likely. The genes are TRDV1 and TRDJ1, with 13 bases lining up with TRDD3. The J gene, not given by TCRdb, was assigned here from a germline match of the nucleotide sequence. This CDR3 has 25 residues. CDR1 TSWWSYY and CDR2 QGS come from the germline V gene. V lost 2 bases and J lost 0; bases outside the gene matches: 27. The CDR3 DNA reads as TGTGCTCTTGGGGAAAACTACCCTTCCCTCCTCTACTGGGGGATACGGACCTGGTACACCGATAAACTCATCTTT. It encodes CALGENYPSLLYWGIRTWYTDKLIF.

Comments on this clone: A far larger clone is only one base removed, so a read error is likely. This CDR3 is also generated by other DNA sequences in the sample. J is TRDJ1 and V is TRDV2; 8 bases agree with TRDD3. Germline CDR1 reads GEAIGNYY; CDR2 reads EKD. CDR3 size: 15 residues. CDR3 amino acids: CACDTLGEHTDKLIF. The CDR3 region has the DNA TGTGCCTGTGACACCCTGGGGGAACACACCGATAAACTCATTTTT.

Concerning this clone itself: A read error is the likely source, as a far larger clone sits one nucleotide away. The chain recombines TRDV2 with TRDJ1; perhaps TRDD1 as D (6 bases). The CDR3 loop spans 14 amino acids. Germline V lookup: CDR1 GEAIGNYY, CDR2 EKD. The CDR3 coding sequence is TGTGCCTGTGACCCCATTATGGGCCGAAATAAATTCATCTTT. Encoded protein: CACDPIMGRNKFIF.

This clone is classed as medium-sized (0.01 to 0.1%). The chain is built from TRDV2 and TRDJ1, with TRDD3 as a possible D gene (5 bases). The V end was cut by 3 bases, the J end by 0 bases, with 19 bases between. The CDR3 loop spans 17 amino acids. Germline V CDR1 and CDR2: GEAIGNYY, EKD. Written as DNA, the CDR3 is TGTGCCTGTGACCCCTTAACGGGATGGGACTACACCGATAAACTCATCTTT. This sequence encodes CACDPLTGWDYTDKLIF.

This clone has more than one count but fewer than ten. The protein that TCRdb holds for this DNA derives from a much larger clone and differs from the translated DNA at residue 5, which likely indicates a read error; the protein shown here is translated from the DNA. V usage is TRDV2 and J usage is TRDJ1, with no clear D. CDR1 is GEAIGNYY and CDR2 is EKD in the germline V gene. CDR3 length: 15 residues. V was clipped by 3 bases and J by 0 bases, with 13 bases between them. The CDR3 region has the DNA TGTGCCTGTGACTCGGTGTCAGTTAACACCGATAAACTCATCTTT. Protein product: CACDSVSVNTDKLIF.

This clone was counted only a few times. V and J are TRDV2 and TRDJ1; 13 bases match TRDD3. Looked up from germline, CDR1 is GEAIGNYY and CDR2 is EKD. V shed 0 bases and J 4 bases; nucleotides not matched to a gene: 10. The CDR3 covers 18 residues. CDR3 DNA: TGTGCCTGTGACACCCTTGTGACTGGGGGATACGTCGACGATAAACTCATCTTT. Translation: CACDTLVTGGYVDDKLIF.

Regarding this clone: A far larger clone lies a single base away; this is likely a read error. This CDR3 is also generated by other DNA sequences in the sample. For the V gene the call is TRDV1; the J gene has no call; TRDD3 was called by the table and not checked on the DNA. The CDR3 has 23 residues. Germline V gene data show CDR1 as TSWWSYY and CDR2 as QGS. The CDR3 loop is CALGELKLIPTGGYQHRTDKLIF. The CDR3 DNA is TGTGCTCTTGGGGAACTAAAACTTATCCCCACTGGGGGATACCAACACCGGACCGATAAACTTATCTTT.

As to this clone: It differs at one base from a far larger clone, so likely a read error. The same CDR3 arises from other DNA sequences in this sample as well. V and J are TRDV2 and TRDJ1; D not certain. There are 15 residues in the CDR3. CDR1 GEAIGNYY and CDR2 EKD come from the germline V gene. For the CDR3, the DNA is TGTGCCTGCGACACCGTAGGCACCAACACCGATAAACTCATCTTT. Protein sequence: CACDTVGTNTDKLIF.

This clone was counted only a few times. A far larger clone is a single base away, which makes a read error likely. The chain recombines TRDV2 with TRDJ1; 9 bases are a match to TRDD3. The ends lost 3 bases at V and 4 bases at J; junction bases unmatched: 23. CDR1 is GEAIGNYY, CDR2 EKD, per germline. This CDR3 is built from 20 residues. The CDR3 nucleotides read TGTGCCTGTGACTCCCTACGTCCGAGTACTGGGGGAAACGAAGGCGATAAACTCATCTTT. Its protein is CACDSLRPSTGGNEGDKLIF.

This clone was picked up a small number of times. A read error is the likely source, as a far larger clone sits one nucleotide away. This sample includes further DNA sequences coding for the same CDR3. This chain links TRDV2 with TRDJ1; D is undetermined. Trimming shortened V by 7 bases and J by 1 base, and 12 bases separated the two germline ends. Germline CDR1 reads GEAIGNYY; CDR2 reads EKD. CDR3 length equals 13 residues. In DNA form, the CDR3 reads TGTGCCTGCGACGCTTTAAGCACCGATAAACTCATCTTT. It translates to CACDALSTDKLIF.

Comment on this clone: This may come from a read error, since a much larger clone is one base off. Other DNA sequences of this sample code for an identical CDR3. The genes are TRDV2 and TRDJ1; 8 bases agree with TRDD3. This CDR3 comprises 17 residues. CDR1 is GEAIGNYY and CDR2 is EKD in the germline V gene. Germline trimming cut 2 bases from V and 0 bases from J; bases unmatched to any gene: 10. The CDR3 protein is CACDKLGTGGYTDKLIF. CDR3 nucleotides: TGTGCCTGTGACAAACTAGGTACTGGGGGGTACACCGATAAACTCATCTTT.

V gene TRDV2 combines with J gene TRDJ1; 7 bases match TRDD3. V lost 5 bases and J lost 1; bases outside the gene matches: 9. Germline values: CDR1 GEAIGNYY, CDR2 EKD. There are 15 residues in the CDR3. The CDR3 loop is CACASGGMLTDKLIF. CDR3 DNA: TGTGCCTGTGCTAGCGGGGGGATGCTCACCGATAAACTCATCTTT.

Note on this clone: The likely explanation is a read error, given a far larger clone one base away. The chain combines TRDV2 with TRDJ1; the D is unclear. The J gene is not listed in TCRdb, so it was assigned here from a DNA match to germline. The V end lost 8 bases, the J end lost 1 base, and 1 base lay between the germline ends. The CDR3 totals 9 residues. Germline V gene lookup returns CDR1 GEAIGNYY and CDR2 EKD. The CDR3 sequence: CAFTDKLIF. In nucleotides, the CDR3 is TGTGCCTTCACCGATAAACTCATCTTT.

This clone was recorded a few times. The V and J genes are TRDV1 and TRDJ1, with 8 bases fitting TRDD3. Assignment of the J gene here rests on matching the DNA to germline, because TCRdb gives none. Germline V CDR1 and CDR2: TSWWSYY, QGS. V trimming: 2 bases; J trimming: 0 bases; junction bases outside the gene matches: 29. The CDR3 is 24 amino acids. DNA of the CDR3: TGTGCTCTTGGGGAATCAGGGATTCCTCCACACCCGTACTGGGGGCTGAAGTACACCGATAAACTCATCTTT. Residues: CALGESGIPPHPYWGLKYTDKLIF.

In this sample, this clone turned up a few times. A much larger clone sits a single nucleotide away, making a read error possible. The rearrangement uses TRDV2 and TRDJ3, with 8 bases that match TRDD3. Trimming cost V 3 bases and J 0 bases; bases outside gene matches: 12. Germline assignment: CDR1 GEAIGNYY and CDR2 EKD. The CDR3 has 20 amino acids. The CDR3 spells CACDLTGGPTSSWDTRQMFF. CDR3 bases: TGTGCCTGTGACCTTACTGGGGGTCCTACCAGCTCCTGGGACACCCGACAGATGTTTTTC.

For this clone: The protein in TCRdb stems from a much larger clone and differs at residue 10 from this DNA's translation, likely a read error; here the protein is translated from the DNA. This CDR3 reads CACDLLGEPSDKLIF. Written as DNA, the CDR3 is TGTGCCTGTGACTTACTGGGGGAGCCCTCCGATAAACTCATCTTT. V is TRDV2 and J is TRDJ1, with TRDD3 identical over 9 bases. V was clipped by 3 bases and J by 3 bases; unmatched bases: 7. The CDR3 spans 15 residues. CDR1 is GEAIGNYY, CDR2 EKD, per germline.